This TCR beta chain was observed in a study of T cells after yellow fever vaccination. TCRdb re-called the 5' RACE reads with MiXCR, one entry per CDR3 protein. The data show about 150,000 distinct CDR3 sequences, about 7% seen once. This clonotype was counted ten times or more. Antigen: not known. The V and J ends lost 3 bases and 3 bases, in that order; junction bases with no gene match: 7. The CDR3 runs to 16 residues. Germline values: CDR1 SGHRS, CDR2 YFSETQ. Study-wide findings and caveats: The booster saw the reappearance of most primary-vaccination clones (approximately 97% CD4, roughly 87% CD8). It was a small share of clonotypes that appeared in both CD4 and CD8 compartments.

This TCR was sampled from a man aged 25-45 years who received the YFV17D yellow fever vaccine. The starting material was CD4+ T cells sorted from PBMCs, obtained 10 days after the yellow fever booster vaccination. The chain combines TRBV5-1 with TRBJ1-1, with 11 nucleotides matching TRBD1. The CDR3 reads CASSSWTGGLDTEAFF. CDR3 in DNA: TGCGCCAGCAGCTCTTGGACAGGGGGCTTGGACACTGAAGCTTTCTTT. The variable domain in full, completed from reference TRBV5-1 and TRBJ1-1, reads KAGVTQTPRYLIKTRGQQVTLSCSPISGHRSVSWYQQTPGQGLQFLFEYFSETQRNKGNFPGRFSGRQFSNSRSEMNVSTLELGDSALYLCASSSWTGGLDTEAFFGQGTRLTVV.